These 3 T cell receptor beta chains share one sample of origin, sequenced in a study of a mutant IDH1 vaccine in newly diagnosed glioma. Antigens for these TCRs are unknown. Sample time point: week 35, safety follow-up. Every vaccine dose comprised 300 ug of mutant IDH1 20-mer peptide plus topical imiquimod. Repertoires were generated with immunoSEQ multiplex PCR, while TCRdb's copy carries only in-frame clones and drops some. Counted here are 35,000 to 50,000 clones, around 94% occurring once; the ten biggest clones make up about 2.3%. Sample: PBMCs, taken from a glioma patient whose treatment included an IDH1 peptide vaccine. The receptors stem from a man in his forties or fifties with glioma.

CDR3 in DNA: TGCGCCAGCAGCCAAGACGCTAATGAAAAACTGTTTTTT. Residues: CASSQDANEKLFF. The chain has TRBV4-3 and TRBJ1-4; no reliable D call. CDR3 size: 13 residues. Trimming stripped 0 bases from V and 3 bases from J, with 2 bases between. Germline V gives CDR1 LGHNA, CDR2 YSLEER.

A single count supports this clone. This chain joins TRBV14 and TRBJ2-1; possible D gene TRBD2, 5 bases. Trimming removed 1 base at V and 9 bases at J, with 10 bases between. This CDR3 region has 13 residues. CDR1 and CDR2 from the germline V gene are SGHDN and FVKESK. CDR3 sequence: CASSQVGRGEQFF. For the CDR3, the DNA is TGTGCCAGCAGCCAAGTTGGCCGGGGTGAGCAGTTCTTC.

In nucleotides, the CDR3 is TGTGCCACCAGCAGTCCCAGGGGCTCCTCTGGAAACACCATATATTTT. This encodes CATSSPRGSSGNTIYF. The chain joins TRBV15 to TRBJ1-3, with D possibly being TRBD1 (6 bases). Between the trimmed V and J ends, which lost 3 bases and 0 bases, there was a span of 12 bases. This CDR3 is 16 amino acids long. CDR1 and CDR2 from the germline V gene are LNHNV and YYDKDF (reference sequence).